Following are 27 T cell receptor beta chains from one sample sequenced in a study of blood T cell repertoires in COVID-19. Assay: immunoSEQ multiplex PCR; the TCRdb copy retains only in-frame clones and omits some. The repertoire holds more than 250,000 clones, with almost 90% as singletons. Material for sequencing was PBMCs or T cells enriched from blood (not recorded which). The receptors were sampled from a woman aged 18 to 35 with acute COVID-19.

This clone was seen only a few times. This chain connects TRBV4-3 to TRBJ2-1; maybe TRBD2 (6 bases). Germline V lookup: CDR1 LGHNA, CDR2 YSLEER. This CDR3 is built from 14 residues. With 0 bases removed from V and 7 bases from J, the gap between germline ends came to 10 bases. The CDR3 DNA follows: TGCGCCAGCAGCCAAGATTCCCGGGGGAATGAGCAGTTCTTC. Amino acids: CASSQDSRGNEQFF.

This chain uses TRBV3-1 (or the pseudogene TRBV3-2) with TRBJ1-4; D is perhaps TRBD1 (5 bases). Germline V gene sequence: CDR1 LGHDT, CDR2 YNNKEL (reference sequence). Between the trimmed V and J ends, which lost 1 base and 10 bases, there was a span of 10 bases. The CDR3 has 13 residues. The CDR3 region is CASSQGSRAKLFF. The CDR3 DNA sequence: TGTGCCAGCAGCCAAGGATCCAGGGCAAAACTGTTTTTT.

The chain links TRBV7-2 to TRBJ2-1, with TRBD2 identical over 7 bases. CDR3 length: 16 residues. Per the germline V gene, CDR1 is SGHTA and CDR2 is FQGNSA. V shed 5 bases, J shed 7 bases, and the junction held 14 bases outside the gene matches. The CDR3 DNA reads TGTGCCAGCAGCCCCCGAGCGGGAAGTTTGGAGAATGAGCAGTTCTTC. Residues: CASSPRAGSLENEQFF.

V usage is TRBV18 and J usage is TRBJ2-4, with 7 bases identical to TRBD2. CDR1 KGHSH and CDR2 LQKENI come from the germline V gene. CDR3 length: 15 amino acids. The ends lost 3 bases at V and 3 bases at J; junction bases unmatched: 5. The CDR3 is CASSPGVAGKNIQYF. CDR3 DNA sequence: TGTGCCAGCTCACCGGGGGTAGCGGGCAAAAACATTCAGTACTTC.

This clone was seen just once. This chain joins TRBV7-8 and TRBJ1-2; 8 bases are a match to TRBD1. V dropped 4 bases and J dropped 4; count of bases not matched to a gene: 5. The germline gives CDR1 SGHVS, CDR2 FQNEAQ. The CDR3 runs 14 residues. In DNA form, the CDR3 reads TGTGCCAGCAGCTCGAGACAGGGGATCTATGGCTACACCTTC. As protein: CASSSRQGIYGYTF.

The V and J genes are TRBV19 and TRBJ2-2; 7 nucleotides match TRBD2. The V gene end was trimmed by 8 bases and the J gene end by 4 bases; junction bases not matched to a gene: 10. Germline CDR1 is LNHDA and CDR2 is SQIVND (reference sequence). The length of the CDR3 is 15 residues. CDR3 protein: CASGPAGFPTGELFF. The CDR3 bases are TGTGCCAGTGGACCAGCGGGATTCCCCACCGGGGAGCTGTTTTTT. The variable domain in full, completed from reference TRBV19 and TRBJ2-2, reads DGGITQSPKYLFRKEGQNVTLSCEQNLNHDAMYWYRQDPGQGLRLIYYSQIVNDFQKGDIAEGYSVSREKKESFPLTVTSAQKNPTAFYLCASGPAGFPTGELFFGEGSRLTVL.

V gene TRBV7-2 combines with J gene TRBJ1-2; a weak D match, TRBD1 (6 bases). This CDR3 contains 15 residues. The V gene lost 1 base and the J gene lost 4 bases, with 13 bases spanning the gap. CDR1 and CDR2 (germline): SGHTA, FQGNSA. CDR3 nucleotide sequence: TGTGCCAGCAGCTTAGTACATCTACAGGGCTATGGCTACACCTTC. Its translation: CASSLVHLQGYGYTF.

The V and J genes are TRBV19 and TRBJ2-5; TRBD2 aligns across 10 bases. This CDR3 has 15 residues. V was pared by 7 bases and J by 4 bases, with 9 bases of the junction left unmatched. Germline V gene sequence: CDR1 LNHDA, CDR2 SQIVND (reference sequence). In nucleotides, the CDR3 is TGTGCCAGTACGGCTAGCGGGAGAGGTGGAGAGACCCAGTACTTC. This encodes CASTASGRGGETQYF.

The genes are TRBV7-6 and TRBJ2-5; TRBD2 might be the D (6 bases). Trimming stripped 1 base from V and 1 base from J, with 16 bases between. Per the germline V gene, CDR1 is SGHVS and CDR2 is FNYEAQ. The CDR3 totals 17 residues. The CDR3 sequence is CASSLGGSGGAQETQYF. The CDR3 DNA reads TGTGCCAGCAGCTTAGGGGGTAGCGGAGGGGCCCAAGAGACCCAGTACTTC.

This chain connects TRBV7-3 to TRBJ2-7; TRBD1 matches 9 bases. The trim removed 5 bases at V and 5 bases at J, leaving 7 bases unmatched. This CDR3 comprises 14 residues. Per the germline V gene, CDR1 is SGHTA and CDR2 is FQGTGA. DNA of the CDR3: TGTGCCAGCAGCCCCCGGACAGGGGAAAACGAGCAGTACTTC. Protein product: CASSPRTGENEQYF.

V gene TRBV24-1 combines with J gene TRBJ1-2; TRBD1 matches at 9 bases. CDR1 is KGHDR, CDR2 SFDVKD, per germline. The trim removed 3 bases at V and 6 bases at J, leaving 10 bases unmatched. This CDR3 has 16 amino acids. The CDR3 nucleotides read TGTGCCACCAGTGATAAAGACAGGGGGAAGCTAGATGGCTACACCTTC. This encodes CATSDKDRGKLDGYTF.

This chain joins TRBV7-8 and TRBJ1-5; 9 nucleotides agree with TRBD1. The CDR3 runs to 20 residues. Losses at the gene ends were 2 bases for V and 5 bases for J; bases not matched to a gene: 19. Germline CDR1 reads SGHVS; CDR2 reads FQNEAQ. This chain's CDR3 is CASSLRASPGTGQYYQPQHF. CDR3 DNA sequence: TGTGCCAGCAGCTTACGAGCCTCTCCCGGGACAGGGCAGTACTATCAGCCCCAGCATTTT. Based on the CDR3 plus reference TRBV7-8 and TRBJ1-5, the full variable domain is GAGVSQSPRYKVAKRGQDVALRCDPISGHVSLFWYQQALGQGPEFLTYFQNEAQLDKSGLPSDRFFAERPEGSVSTLKIQRTQQEDSAVYLCASSLRASPGTGQYYQPQHFGDGTRLSIL.

Only a few counts were recorded for this clone. V usage is TRBV19 and J usage is TRBJ2-5; 7 bases are shared with TRBD1. The CDR3 has 16 residues. Germline CDR1 and CDR2: LNHDA and SQIVND (reference sequence). V lost 0 bases and J lost 5; bases outside the gene matches: 9. The CDR3 spells CASSIDRTGQGETQYF. The DNA for the CDR3 is TGTGCCAGTAGTATAGACCGGACAGGACAAGGGGAGACCCAGTACTTC. The full variable domain, rest sourced from reference TRBV19 and TRBJ2-5, is DGGITQSPKYLFRKEGQNVTLSCEQNLNHDAMYWYRQDPGQGLRLIYYSQIVNDFQKGDIAEGYSVSREKKESFPLTVTSAQKNPTAFYLCASSIDRTGQGETQYFGPGTRLLVL.

This clone was recorded once. This chain uses TRBV4-2 with TRBJ2-3; 10 nucleotides agree with TRBD2. The CDR3 consists of 15 residues. V shed 3 bases and J 4 bases; nucleotides not matched to a gene: 4. Germline-derived CDR1 and CDR2 are LGHNA and YNFKEQ. CDR3 region: CASSQQREGSDTQYF. The CDR3 DNA is TGTGCCAGCAGCCAGCAGCGGGAGGGCTCAGATACGCAGTATTTT.

This clone was detected once. The chain employs TRBV6-2 or TRBV6-3 and TRBJ1-4; 7 bases align to TRBD1. The germline V gene has CDR1 MNHEY and CDR2 SVGEGT. The V gene end was trimmed by 5 bases and the J gene end by 1 base; junction bases not matched to a gene: 1. The CDR3 has 14 residues. The chain's CDR3 is CASSDRETNEKLFF. The CDR3 DNA reads as TGTGCCAGCAGTGACAGGGAAACTAATGAAAAACTGTTTTTT.

This clone was detected only once. The V call is TRBV10-2, the J call TRBJ2-3; 7 nucleotides line up with TRBD2. This CDR3 is built from 14 residues. CDR1 and CDR2 (germline): WSHSY, SAAADI. The V gene end was trimmed by 7 bases and the J gene end by 3 bases; junction bases not matched to a gene: 7. In DNA, the CDR3 is TGCGCCAGCACAACGGGAGGTGAGACAGATACGCAGTATTTT. This translates into CASTTGGETDTQYF.

The chain has TRBV10-3 and TRBJ1-4; D is undetermined. Per germline, CDR1 ENHRY and CDR2 SYGVKD. This CDR3 is 13 amino acids long. Trimming took off 11 bases at V and 3 bases at J, with 13 bases between the two ends. CDR3 in DNA: TGTGCCTCCGGGAGGAGTCCTAATGAAAAACTGTTTTTT. Translation gives CASGRSPNEKLFF.

The chain has TRBV19 and TRBJ2-1; TRBD2 agrees at 8 bases. CDR3 length equals 18 residues. V shed 5 bases, J shed 2 bases, and the junction held 14 bases outside the gene matches. Germline assignment: CDR1 LNHDA and CDR2 SQIVND (reference sequence). CDR3 coding DNA: TGTGCCAGTAGTGCGACGGGGGAGACTAGCGAGCCCTACAATGAGCAGTTCTTC. Protein sequence: CASSATGETSEPYNEQFF.

V usage is TRBV18 and J usage is TRBJ2-7, with 9 nucleotides matching TRBD1. The germline CDR1 and CDR2 sequences are KGHSH and LQKENI. V was clipped by 7 bases and J by 6 bases; unmatched bases: 1. The CDR3 extends over 11 amino acids. The CDR3 is CASLQGAEQYF. The CDR3 DNA sequence: TGTGCCAGCTTACAGGGGGCCGAGCAGTACTTC.

The V and J genes are TRBV18 and TRBJ1-6; D may be TRBD1 (5 bases). The CDR3 loop spans 18 amino acids. Germline V gene lookup returns CDR1 KGHSH and CDR2 LQKENI. V gave up 3 bases and J gave up 0 bases, with 15 bases separating them. The CDR3 DNA follows: TGTGCCAGCTCACCTCGGGACTCTTTAAGCTCCTATAATTCACCCCTCCACTTT. Its translation is CASSPRDSLSSYNSPLHF.

This clone was seen more than once but under ten times. This chain links TRBV29-1 with TRBJ2-2, with D unresolved. CDR3 length equals 13 residues. Germline V CDR1 and CDR2: SQVTM, ANQGSEA. V dropped 7 bases and J dropped 4 bases, with 13 bases sitting between them. CDR3 protein: CSARRLSTGELFF. The CDR3, as DNA: TGCAGCGCCAGACGACTTTCCACCGGGGAGCTGTTTTTT.

This clone was seen a single time. The chain recombines TRBV27 with TRBJ2-7; 7 bases are shared with TRBD2. Per germline, CDR1 MNHEY and CDR2 SMNVEV (reference sequence). V was clipped by 8 bases and J by 6 bases; unmatched bases: 4. The CDR3 spans 11 residues. The DNA for the CDR3 is TGTGCCAGCCAATCGGGGGGCGAGCAGTACTTC. This sequence encodes CASQSGGEQYF.

CDR3 sequence reads: CASSRLDGRNEQFF. CDR3 bases: TGTGCCAGCAGTCGCCTAGATGGAAGGAATGAGCAGTTCTTC. The genes are TRBV6-5 and TRBJ2-1, with unresolved D. This CDR3 spans 14 amino acids. CDR1 MNHEY and CDR2 SVGAGI come from the germline V gene. Trimming stripped 5 bases from V and 7 bases from J, with 15 bases between.

The chain couples TRBV19 to TRBJ1-1; no reliable D call. Trimming cost V 5 bases and J 6 bases, with 19 bases left between them. This CDR3 is built from 15 residues. The V gene's germline CDR1 is LNHDA and CDR2 SQIVND (reference sequence). The CDR3 DNA is TGTGCCAGTAGTTCTCTTGGTCCGTCCAACTCTGAAGCTTTCTTT. It specifies CASSSLGPSNSEAFF.

The rearrangement uses TRBV28 and TRBJ2-1, with TRBD1 matching over 11 bases. The CDR3 is 15 residues long. Losses at the gene ends were 4 bases for V and 14 bases for J; bases not matched to a gene: 13. Germline-derived CDR1 and CDR2 are MDHEN and SYDVKM. CDR3 DNA: TGTGCCAGCAGTTCCACCTGGACAGGGGGCCGGGGCGAGTTCTTC. It encodes CASSSTWTGGRGEFF.

The genes are TRBV11-3 and TRBJ2-1; perhaps TRBD2 as D (6 bases). V was clipped by 2 bases and J by 8 bases, with 16 bases between them. The CDR3 is made up of 15 amino acids. The germline CDR1 and CDR2 sequences are SGHNT and YENEEA. The CDR3 sequence is CASSLSRLPGDEQFF. For the CDR3, the DNA is TGTGCCAGCAGCTTATCACGACTCCCGGGGGATGAGCAGTTCTTC.

This chain connects TRBV2 to TRBJ2-7; possibly TRBD1 for D (5 bases). Germline V gene lookup returns CDR1 SNHLY and CDR2 FYNNEI. The V end was cut by 6 bases, the J end by 3 bases, with 15 bases between. CDR3 length: 14 residues. CDR3 protein: CASSPKGFGYEQYF. Written as DNA, the CDR3 is TGTGCCAGCAGCCCCAAGGGGTTCGGCTACGAGCAGTACTTC.